This T cell receptor (beta chain) came from a study of shared clonotypes between healthy human individuals. Assay: immunoSEQ multiplex PCR; the TCRdb copy retains only in-frame clones and omits some. The sample carries roughly 530,000 clones, 90% to 97% recorded once. CDR3 size: 17 residues. Germline V gene data show CDR1 as LGHNA and CDR2 as YNFKEQ. With V trimmed by 4 bases and J by 1 base, 13 bases remained unmatched. The V gene is TRBV4-2, the J gene TRBJ2-7; 7 bases align to TRBD2. The sample taken for sequencing was naive CD4+ T cells sorted from blood. Subset indicated: CD45RA+ positively selected. The clonotype comes from a woman aged 25-40 years in good health. CDR3 in amino acids: CASSPQRGGSGSYEQYF. The CDR3 region has the DNA TGTGCCAGCAGCCCCCAAAGGGGCGGGAGTGGTTCCTACGAGCAGTACTTC.